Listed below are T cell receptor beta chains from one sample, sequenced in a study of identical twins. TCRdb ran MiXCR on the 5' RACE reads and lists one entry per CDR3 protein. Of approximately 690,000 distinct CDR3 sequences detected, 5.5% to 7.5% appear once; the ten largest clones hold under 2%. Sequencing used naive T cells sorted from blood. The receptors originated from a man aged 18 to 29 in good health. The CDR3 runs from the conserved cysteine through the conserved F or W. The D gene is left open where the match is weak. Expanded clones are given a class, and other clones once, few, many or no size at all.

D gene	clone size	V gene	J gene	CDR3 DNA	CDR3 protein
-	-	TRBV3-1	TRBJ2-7	TGTGCCAGCAGCCAACTAGCCATACGGGACACTTCCTACGAGCAGTACTTC	CASSQLAIRDTSYEQYF
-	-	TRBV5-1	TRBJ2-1	TGCGCCAGCAGCTCCGGGACGCGAGGGGGCAATGAGCAGTTCTTC	CASSSGTRGGNEQFF
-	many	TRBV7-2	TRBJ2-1	TGTGCCAGCAGCTCAGAGCTTGGAACCTTACAATCTGAGCAGTTCTTC	CASSSELGTLQSEQFF
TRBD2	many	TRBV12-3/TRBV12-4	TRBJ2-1	TGTGCCAGCAGGAGGACTAGTACGGGGAATGAGCAGTTCTTC	CASRRTSTGNEQFF
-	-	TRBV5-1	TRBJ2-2	TGCGCCAGCATGGCACCGAACACCGGGGAGCTGTTTTTT	CASMAPNTGELFF
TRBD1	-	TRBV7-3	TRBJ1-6	TGTGCCAGCAGCCTCGACCGACAGGGTAATTCACCCCTCCACTTT	CASSLDRQGNSPLHF
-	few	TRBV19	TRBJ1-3	TGTGCCAGTAGTGCCCGGACACCGGATAGCTCTGGAAACACCATATATTTT	CASSARTPDSSGNTIYF
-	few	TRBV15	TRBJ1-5	TGTGCCACCAGCAGGGGAGGGACTTCTAGCAATCAGCCCCAGCATTTT	CATSRGGTSSNQPQHF
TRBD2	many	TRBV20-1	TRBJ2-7	TGCAGTGCGTGTAGGGGCCCGGGACTAGCTAACGAGCAGTACTTC	CSACRGPGLANEQYF
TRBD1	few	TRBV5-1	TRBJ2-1	TGCGCCAGCAGCTTGCAGGACAGGGGTACCAATGAGCAGTTCTTC	CASSLQDRGTNEQFF
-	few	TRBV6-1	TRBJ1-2	TGTGCCAGCAGTGAATCCCCTGGCAGGCTCAACCCCTATGGCTACACCTTC	CASSESPGRLNPYGYTF
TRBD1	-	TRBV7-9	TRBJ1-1	TGTGCCAGCAGCTTAGTCGACAGGGGTGAAGCTTTCTTT	CASSLVDRGEAFF
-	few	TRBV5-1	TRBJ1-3	TGCGCCAGCAGCTTGGATTCGGGAAGCTCTGGAAACACCATATATTTT	CASSLDSGSSGNTIYF
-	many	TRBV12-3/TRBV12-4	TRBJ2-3	TGTGCCAGCAGTTTACTAGATACGCAGTATTTT	CASSLLDTQYF
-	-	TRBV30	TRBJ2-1	TGTGCCTGGAGTCTACTGGAGACCCAGTTCTTC	CAWSLLETQFF
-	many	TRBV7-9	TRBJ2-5	TGTGCCAGCAGCTTAGCGGAAGTCGGGGAGACCCAGTACTTC	CASSLAEVGETQYF
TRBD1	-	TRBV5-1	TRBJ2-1	TGCGCCAGCAGCTTGGCCAGTCAGGGGGCGCTAAATGAGCAGTTCTTC	CASSLASQGALNEQFF
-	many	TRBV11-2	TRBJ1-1	TGTGCCAGCACCCCTAGGCCCGGGGCCCCCGACATGAACACTGAAGCTTTCTTT	CASTPRPGAPDMNTEAFF
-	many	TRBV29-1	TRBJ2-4	TGCAGCGTCTCGGCCGGGACAACTCAGTACTTC	CSVSAGTTQYF
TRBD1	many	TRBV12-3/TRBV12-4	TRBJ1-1	TGTGCCAGCAGCCGGGACAGGGGAAAAGCTTTCTTT	CASSRDRGKAFF
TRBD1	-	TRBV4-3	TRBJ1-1	TGCGCCAGCAGCCGAGACAGGGGAGTGAACACTGAAGCTTTCTTT	CASSRDRGVNTEAFF
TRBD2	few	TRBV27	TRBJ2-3	TGTGCCAGCAGTTTCGGGAGGGCCGTAGATACGCAGTATTTT	CASSFGRAVDTQYF
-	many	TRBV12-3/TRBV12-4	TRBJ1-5	TGTGCCAGCAGTTTAGGGGAATATAGCAATCAGCCCCAGCATTTT	CASSLGEYSNQPQHF
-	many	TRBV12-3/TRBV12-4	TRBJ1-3	TGTGCCAGCAGTTTAGAATCAGGCTCTGGAAACACCATATATTTT	CASSLESGSGNTIYF
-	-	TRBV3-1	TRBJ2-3	TGTGCCAGCAGCCAAGGTATAGCGGATAGCACAGATACGCAGTATTTT	CASSQGIADSTDTQYF
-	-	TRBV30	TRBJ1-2	TGTGCCTGGGCAGACAGGAGCTATGGCTACACCTTC	CAWADRSYGYTF
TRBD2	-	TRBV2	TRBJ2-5	TGTGCCAGCAGAGTCGGGAGGCAAGAGACCCAGTACTTC	CASRVGRQETQYF
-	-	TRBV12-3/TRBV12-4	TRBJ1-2	TGTGCCAGCGAACTTAACTATGGCTACACCTTC	CASELNYGYTF
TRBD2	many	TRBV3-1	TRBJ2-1	TGTGCCAGCAGCCTATCATGGGGGGGTGAGCAGTTCTTC	CASSLSWGGEQFF
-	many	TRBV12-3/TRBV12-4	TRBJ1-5	TGTGCCAGCAGTTCGATCGATAGCAATCAGCCCCAGCATTTT	CASSSIDSNQPQHF
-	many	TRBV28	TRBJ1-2	TGTGCCAGCAGTTGGAGGGGCTATGGCTACACCTTC	CASSWRGYGYTF
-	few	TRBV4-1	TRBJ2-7	TGCGCCAGCAGCCTTACCGGGGAGGACCCTTTCATCTACGAGCAGTACTTC	CASSLTGEDPFIYEQYF
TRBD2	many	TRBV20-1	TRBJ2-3	TGCAGTGCCCAAGCTAGCGGGAGGGCCACAGATACGCAGTATTTT	CSAQASGRATDTQYF
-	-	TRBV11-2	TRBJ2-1	TGTGCCAGCAGCTTAGCGGGGAGGTTCAATGAGCAGTTCTTC	CASSLAGRFNEQFF
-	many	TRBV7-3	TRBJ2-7	TGTGCCAGCAGCCTTACTAGATACAATACGGTGCAGTACTTC	CASSLTRYNTVQYF
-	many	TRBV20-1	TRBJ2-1	TGCAGTGCTAATGGGTGGGGCGGGAAGAATGAGCAGTTCTTC	CSANGWGGKNEQFF
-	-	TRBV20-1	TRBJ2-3	TGCAGTGCTACCGGAGGAGGGATAAGCACAGATACGCAGTATTTT	CSATGGGISTDTQYF
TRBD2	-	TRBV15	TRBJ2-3	TGTGCCACCAGCAGAGACCGGGCTAGCGGGAGTCCAGATACGCAGTATTTT	CATSRDRASGSPDTQYF
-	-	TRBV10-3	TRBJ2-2	TGTGCCATCAGTGAGTCACCGGGTCCGAGGGCCGGGGAGCTGTTTTTT	CAISESPGPRAGELFF
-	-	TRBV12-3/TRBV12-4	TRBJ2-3	TGTGCCAGCAGTTTTGAGTTCCCCACAGATACGCAGTATTTT	CASSFEFPTDTQYF